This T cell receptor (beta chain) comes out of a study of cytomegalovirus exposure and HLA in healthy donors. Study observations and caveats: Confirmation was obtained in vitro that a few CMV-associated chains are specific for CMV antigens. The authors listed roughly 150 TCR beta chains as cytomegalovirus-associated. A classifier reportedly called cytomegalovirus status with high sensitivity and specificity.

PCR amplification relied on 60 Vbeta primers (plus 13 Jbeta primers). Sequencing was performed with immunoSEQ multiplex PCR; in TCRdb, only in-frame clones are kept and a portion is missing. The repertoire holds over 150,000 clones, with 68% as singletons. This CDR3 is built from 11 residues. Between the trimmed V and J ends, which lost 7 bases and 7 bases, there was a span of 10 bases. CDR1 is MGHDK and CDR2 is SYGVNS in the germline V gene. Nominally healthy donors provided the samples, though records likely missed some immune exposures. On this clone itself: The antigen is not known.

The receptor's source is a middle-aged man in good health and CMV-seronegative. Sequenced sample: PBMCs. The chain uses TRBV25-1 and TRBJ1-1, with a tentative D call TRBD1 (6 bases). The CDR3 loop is CASNRDGEAFF. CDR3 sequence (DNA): TGTGCCAGCAACAGGGATGGTGAAGCTTTCTTT. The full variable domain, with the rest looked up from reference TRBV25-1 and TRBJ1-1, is EADIYQTPRYLVIGTGKKITLECSQTMGHDKMYWYQQDPGMELHLIHYSYGVNSTEKGDLSSESTVSRIRTEHFPLTLESARPSHTSQYLCASNRDGEAFFGQGTRLTVV.